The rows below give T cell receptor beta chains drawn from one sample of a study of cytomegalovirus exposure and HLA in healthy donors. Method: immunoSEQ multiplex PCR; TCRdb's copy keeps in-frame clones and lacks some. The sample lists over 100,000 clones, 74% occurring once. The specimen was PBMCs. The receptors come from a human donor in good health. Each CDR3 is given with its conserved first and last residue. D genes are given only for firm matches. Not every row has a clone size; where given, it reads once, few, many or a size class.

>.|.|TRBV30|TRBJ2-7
CAWSTDTGVTYEQYF
TGTGCCTGGAGTACCGACACCGGGGTCACCTACGAGCAGTACTTC
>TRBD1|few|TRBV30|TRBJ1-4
CAWSSLDREVRF
TGTGCCTGGAGTTCCCTGGACAGGGAGGTACGGTTT
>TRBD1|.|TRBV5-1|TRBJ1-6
CASSLVTGGSYNSPLHF
TGCGCCAGCAGCTTGGTGACAGGGGGCTCCTATAATTCACCCCTCCACTTT
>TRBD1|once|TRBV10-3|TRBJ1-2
CAITPGQGSGYTF
TGTGCCATCACCCCGGGACAGGGAAGTGGCTACACCTTC
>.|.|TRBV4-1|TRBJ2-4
CASSQDGQGQYF
TGCGCCAGCAGCCAAGATGGGCAGGGTCAGTACTTC
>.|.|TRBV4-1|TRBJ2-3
CASSQRPTGGEDTQYF
TGCGCCAGCAGCCAAAGGCCGACCGGGGGTGAGGATACGCAGTATTTT
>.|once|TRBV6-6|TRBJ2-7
CASLKGGTYEQYF
TGTGCCAGCCTAAAGGGAGGTACCTACGAGCAGTACTTC
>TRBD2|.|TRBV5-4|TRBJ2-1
CASSRRAGARREGEGNEQFF
TGTGCCAGCAGCCGTCGTGCGGGGGCTCGGCGGGAGGGTGAAGGAAATGAGCAGTTCTTC
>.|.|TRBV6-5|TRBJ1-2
CACGSQDYGYTF
TGTGCCTGTGGTTCCCAGGACTATGGCTACACCTTC
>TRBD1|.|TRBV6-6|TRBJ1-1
CASSQHRGDTEAFF
TGTGCCAGCAGTCAGCACAGGGGTGACACTGAAGCTTTCTTT
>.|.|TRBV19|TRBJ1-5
CASSMYLQPQHF
TGTGCCAGTAGTATGTATCTTCAGCCCCAGCATTTT
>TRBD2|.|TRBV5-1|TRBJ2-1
CASSVMTSGRANEQFF
TGCGCCAGCAGCGTAATGACTAGCGGGAGGGCAAATGAGCAGTTCTTC
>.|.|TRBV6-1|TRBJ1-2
CASSESRFTF
TGTGCCAGCAGTGAATCGAGGTTCACCTTC
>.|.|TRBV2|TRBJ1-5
CASRLSPPQPGSNQPQHF
TGTGCCAGCAGACTTTCCCCCCCCCAGCCAGGGAGCAATCAGCCCCAGCATTTT
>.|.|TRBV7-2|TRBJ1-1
CASSSYLQGGTEAFF
TGTGCCAGCAGCTCCTATCTACAGGGTGGAACTGAAGCTTTCTTT
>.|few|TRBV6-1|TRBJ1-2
CASSEALRGPGYGYTF
TGTGCCAGCAGTGAAGCGCTTCGCGGCCCCGGCTATGGCTACACCTTC
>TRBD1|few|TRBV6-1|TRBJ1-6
CASSEARQGRSPLHF
TGTGCCAGCAGTGAAGCCCGACAGGGGCGTTCACCCCTCCACTTT
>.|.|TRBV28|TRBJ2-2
CASRPVGLGGELFF
TGTGCCAGCAGGCCCGTGGGGCTCGGCGGGGAGCTGTTTTTT
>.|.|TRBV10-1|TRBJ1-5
CASSEGRGQPQHF
TGCGCCAGCAGTGAGGGCAGGGGACAGCCCCAGCATTTT
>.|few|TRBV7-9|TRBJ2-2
CASSLVAGNTGELFF
TGTGCCAGCAGCTTAGTTGCCGGGAACACCGGGGAGCTGTTTTTT
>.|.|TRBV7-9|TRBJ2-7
CASSLGAGPYEQYF
TGTGCCAGCAGCTTGGGAGCAGGCCCCTACGAGCAGTACTTC
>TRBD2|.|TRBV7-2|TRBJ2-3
CASSLGGLAGRTDTQYF
TGTGCCAGCAGCTTAGGGGGACTAGCGGGGCGCACAGATACGCAGTATTTT
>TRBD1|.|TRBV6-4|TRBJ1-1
CASSDVGGRTEAFF
TGTGCCAGCAGTGATGTAGGGGGCAGGACTGAAGCTTTCTTT
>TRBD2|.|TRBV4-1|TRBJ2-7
CASSQDGTSGRSWSYEQYF
TGCGCCAGCAGCCAAGACGGGACTAGCGGGAGGTCGTGGTCCTACGAGCAGTACTTC
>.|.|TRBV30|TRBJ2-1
CAWSSNEQFF
TGTGCCTGGAGTTCAAATGAGCAGTTCTTC
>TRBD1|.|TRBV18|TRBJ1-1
CASSLNKGQQNTEAFF
TGTGCCAGCTCACTCAACAAGGGACAGCAAAACACTGAAGCTTTCTTT
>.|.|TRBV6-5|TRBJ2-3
CASRGGTDTQYF
TGTGCCAGCCGCGGGGGCACAGATACGCAGTATTTT
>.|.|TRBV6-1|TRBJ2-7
CASTERDEQYF
TGTGCCAGCACCGAGAGAGACGAGCAGTACTTC
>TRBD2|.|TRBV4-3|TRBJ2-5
CASSRGLGASYQETQYF
TGCGCCAGCAGTCGGGGACTAGGGGCTTCGTACCAAGAGACCCAGTACTTC
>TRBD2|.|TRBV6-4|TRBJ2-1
CASSDSAGGPDEQFF
TGTGCCAGCAGTGACTCTGCGGGAGGGCCCGATGAGCAGTTCTTC
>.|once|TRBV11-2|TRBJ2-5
CASSFVVPSGRETQYF
TGTGCCAGCAGCTTTGTTGTGCCTTCAGGGAGGGAGACCCAGTACTTC
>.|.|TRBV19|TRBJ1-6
CASSLEPDLNSPLHF
TGTGCCAGTAGTTTGGAGCCCGACTTGAATTCACCCCTCCACTTT